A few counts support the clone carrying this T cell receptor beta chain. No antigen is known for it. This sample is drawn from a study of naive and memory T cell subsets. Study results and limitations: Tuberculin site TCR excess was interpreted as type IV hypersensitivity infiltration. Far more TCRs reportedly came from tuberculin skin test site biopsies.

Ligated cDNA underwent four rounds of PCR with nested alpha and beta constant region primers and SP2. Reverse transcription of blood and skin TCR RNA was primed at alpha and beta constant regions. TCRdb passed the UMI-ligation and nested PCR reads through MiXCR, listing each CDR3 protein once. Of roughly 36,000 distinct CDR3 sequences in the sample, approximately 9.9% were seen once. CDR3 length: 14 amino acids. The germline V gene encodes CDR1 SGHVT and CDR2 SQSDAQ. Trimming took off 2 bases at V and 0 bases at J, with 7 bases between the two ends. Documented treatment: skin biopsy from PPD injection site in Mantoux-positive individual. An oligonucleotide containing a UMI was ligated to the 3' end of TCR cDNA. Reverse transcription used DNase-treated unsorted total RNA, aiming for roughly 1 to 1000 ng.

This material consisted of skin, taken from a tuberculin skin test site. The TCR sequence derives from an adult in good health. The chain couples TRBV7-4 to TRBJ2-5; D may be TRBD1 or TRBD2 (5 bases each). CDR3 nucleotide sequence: TGTGCCAGCAGCTTAAGGGACCACCAAGAGACCCAGTACTTC. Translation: CASSLRDHQETQYF.